This T cell receptor (beta chain) was identified during a study of cytomegalovirus exposure and HLA in healthy donors. About this clone itself: Its specificity is not known.

This CDR3 comprises 12 residues. In germline, CDR1 is SQVTM, CDR2 ANQGSEA. V shed 5 bases and J shed 4 bases, with 9 bases lying between them. With 60 Vbeta and 13 Jbeta primers, the PCR was carried out. Assay used: immunoSEQ multiplex PCR; TCRdb lists only in-frame clones, some missing. In total, the table holds under 130,000 clones. Study-wide results and caveats: Presence/absence analyses assumed roughly uniform sequencing depth across donors, which may not hold.

Every donor was a healthy person donating bone marrow. The sequenced sample consisted of PBMCs. This sequence originates from a man aged 50 to 60 in good health and CMV-seronegative. The chain has TRBV29-1 and TRBJ1-3; D possibly corresponds to TRBD1 (5 bases). CDR3 protein: CSVLDSGNTIYF. CDR3 nucleotide sequence: TGCAGCGTTCTCGACAGCGGAAACACCATATATTTT.